A selection of T cell receptor beta chains follows, all from one sample in a study of human T cells and chemical hapten exposure. One entry per CDR3 protein, called by TCRdb with MiXCR from the RACE reads. The top ten hold under 4.5% of the sample, which has approximately 100,000 distinct CDR3 sequences, 9.5% to 11% seen once. Specimen: whole blood, collected in connection with sensitization to the hapten diphenylcyclopropenone (DPC). These receptors were collected from a woman aged 40 to 50 with alopecia areata. Some clones in this sample may be carry-over from other donors' samples. Each CDR3 is given with its conserved first and last residue. Fields, in order: V gene, D gene, J gene, clone size, CDR3 length, CDR3 protein, CDR3 DNA. A D gene is named only where the DNA matches it firmly. The size field is filled for only some rows; it gives once, few, many or a size class.

v_gene: TRBV25-1
d_gene: TRBD2
j_gene: TRBJ2-3
abundance: many
len: 14
CDR3aa: CASSGRDYTDTQYF
CDR3nt: TGTGCCAGCAGTGGCCGGGACTACACAGATACGCAGTATTTT

v_gene: TRBV3-1
d_gene: -
j_gene: TRBJ2-1
abundance: few
len: 13
CDR3aa: CASSQAGEAEQFF
CDR3nt: TGTGCCAGCAGCCAAGCGGGAGAGGCTGAGCAGTTCTTC

v_gene: TRBV7-2
d_gene: TRBD2
j_gene: TRBJ2-7
abundance: -
len: 15
CDR3aa: CASSPMGLAGSEQYF
CDR3nt: TGTGCCAGCAGCCCCATGGGACTAGCGGGAAGCGAGCAGTACTTC

v_gene: TRBV3-1
d_gene: TRBD2
j_gene: TRBJ2-7
abundance: many
len: 16
CDR3aa: CASSPGTSGSSYEQYF
CDR3nt: TGTGCCAGCAGCCCTGGGACTAGCGGAAGCTCCTACGAGCAGTACTTC

v_gene: TRBV7-9
d_gene: -
j_gene: TRBJ1-5
abundance: -
len: 15
CDR3aa: CASRIIEGPNQPQHF
CDR3nt: TGTGCCAGCAGAATAATTGAGGGACCCAATCAGCCCCAGCATTTT

v_gene: TRBV5-4
d_gene: TRBD2
j_gene: TRBJ2-1
abundance: few
len: 17
CDR3aa: CASSPAQGGLAGEEQFF
CDR3nt: TGTGCCAGCAGCCCGGCACAGGGGGGACTAGCGGGAGAGGAGCAGTTCTTC

v_gene: TRBV20-1
d_gene: -
j_gene: TRBJ2-7
abundance: -
len: 15
CDR3aa: CSARASQPVSYEQYF
CDR3nt: TGCAGTGCTAGAGCTTCACAGCCCGTCTCCTACGAGCAGTACTTC

v_gene: TRBV2
d_gene: -
j_gene: TRBJ2-7
abundance: few
len: 14
CDR3aa: CVSRPRVSSYEQYF
CDR3nt: TGTGTCAGCAGACCGAGGGTATCCTCCTACGAGCAGTACTTC

v_gene: TRBV10-3
d_gene: TRBD2
j_gene: TRBJ2-1
abundance: few
len: 15
CDR3aa: CAISGEGLHYNEQFF
CDR3nt: TGTGCCATCAGTGGGGAGGGGCTGCACTACAATGAGCAGTTCTTC

v_gene: TRBV29-1
d_gene: -
j_gene: TRBJ2-3
abundance: few
len: 11
CDR3aa: CSGGWADTQYF
CDR3nt: TGCAGTGGGGGTTGGGCAGATACGCAGTATTTT

v_gene: TRBV9
d_gene: -
j_gene: TRBJ2-7
abundance: -
len: 16
CDR3aa: CASSVRGDSLAYEQYF
CDR3nt: TGTGCCAGCAGCGTAAGGGGAGACAGCCTAGCCTACGAGCAGTACTTC

v_gene: TRBV7-7
d_gene: -
j_gene: TRBJ2-1
abundance: few
len: 13
CDR3aa: CASSIGTLNEQFF
CDR3nt: TGTGCTAGCAGCATCGGGACCCTCAATGAGCAGTTCTTC

v_gene: TRBV14
d_gene: -
j_gene: TRBJ2-1
abundance: many
len: 17
CDR3aa: CASSQARRRVYYNEQFF
CDR3nt: TGTGCCAGCAGCCAAGCGCGGCGCAGGGTCTACTACAATGAGCAGTTCTTC

v_gene: TRBV29-1
d_gene: -
j_gene: TRBJ2-3
abundance: many
len: 13
CDR3aa: CSVQGSGTDTQYF
CDR3nt: TGCAGCGTCCAGGGTAGTGGGACAGATACGCAGTATTTT

v_gene: TRBV7-9
d_gene: -
j_gene: TRBJ2-5
abundance: few
len: 15
CDR3aa: CASSPGGDPSETQYF
CDR3nt: TGTGCCAGCAGCCCCGGCGGGGACCCTTCGGAGACCCAGTACTTC

v_gene: TRBV29-1
d_gene: -
j_gene: TRBJ2-6
abundance: -
len: 13
CDR3aa: CSVPLPGANVLTF
CDR3nt: TGCAGCGTTCCCCTCCCCGGGGCCAACGTCCTGACTTTC

v_gene: TRBV5-1
d_gene: -
j_gene: TRBJ2-7
abundance: few
len: 15
CDR3aa: CASSLDLGSPYEQYF
CDR3nt: TGCGCCAGCAGCTTGGATTTGGGGTCCCCTTACGAGCAGTACTTC

v_gene: TRBV4-3
d_gene: -
j_gene: TRBJ2-5
abundance: few
len: 15
CDR3aa: CASSLLGGGKETQYF
CDR3nt: TGCGCCAGCAGCCTCCTCGGGGGCGGTAAAGAGACCCAGTACTTC

v_gene: TRBV19
d_gene: -
j_gene: TRBJ1-2
abundance: -
len: 14
CDR3aa: CASSIRVASYGYTF
CDR3nt: TGTGCCAGTAGTATTCGGGTGGCGTCGTATGGCTACACCTTC

v_gene: TRBV18
d_gene: -
j_gene: TRBJ2-5
abundance: many
len: 15
CDR3aa: CASSPGPTLGETQYF
CDR3nt: TGTGCCAGCTCACCGGGACCGACTTTAGGGGAGACCCAGTACTTC

v_gene: TRBV5-4
d_gene: -
j_gene: TRBJ2-1
abundance: -
len: 12
CDR3aa: CASSLGGDEQFF
CDR3nt: TGTGCCAGCAGCTTGGGGGGGGATGAGCAGTTCTTC

v_gene: TRBV7-9
d_gene: -
j_gene: TRBJ2-1
abundance: -
len: 16
CDR3aa: CASSPPLAGAYNEQFF
CDR3nt: TGTGCCAGCAGCCCTCCCCTGGCCGGGGCCTACAATGAGCAGTTCTTC

v_gene: TRBV29-1
d_gene: -
j_gene: TRBJ1-1
abundance: -
len: 12
CDR3aa: CSVVSGTFEAFF
CDR3nt: TGCAGCGTTGTGTCTGGGACATTTGAAGCTTTCTTT

v_gene: TRBV30
d_gene: -
j_gene: TRBJ2-7
abundance: -
len: 11
CDR3aa: CAWSGTYEQYF
CDR3nt: TGTGCCTGGAGTGGAACCTACGAGCAGTACTTC

v_gene: TRBV20-1
d_gene: -
j_gene: TRBJ2-6
abundance: -
len: 12
CDR3aa: CSAPRGANVLTF
CDR3nt: TGCAGTGCCCCGAGGGGGGCCAACGTCCTGACTTTC

v_gene: TRBV7-8
d_gene: -
j_gene: TRBJ2-3
abundance: -
len: 13
CDR3aa: CASSLARTDTQCF
CDR3nt: TGTGCCAGCAGCTTAGCGCGGACAGATACGCAGTGTTTT